Described below is a single TCR beta chain sequence and its context. This entry is derived from a study of blood T cell repertoires in COVID-19. Method: immunoSEQ multiplex PCR; TCRdb's copy keeps in-frame clones and lacks some. This sample has around 160,000 clones; about 86% occur once, and the top ten carry approximately 18%. The receptor comes from a woman older than 75 with acute or convalescent COVID-19. The specimen sequenced was peripheral blood.

The CDR3 sequence: CASSQSRDRGWETQYF. The CDR3 nucleotides are TGTGCCAGTAGTCAATCACGCGACAGGGGTTGGGAGACCCAGTACTTC. V and J are TRBV19 and TRBJ2-5; 8 nucleotides match TRBD1. CDR1 and CDR2 (germline): LNHDA, SQIVND (reference sequence). The length of the CDR3 is 16 residues. Trimming took 5 bases from V and 5 from J; bases not matched to a gene: 13. The whole variable domain, remainder taken from reference TRBV19 and TRBJ2-5, is DGGITQSPKYLFRKEGQNVTLSCEQNLNHDAMYWYRQDPGQGLRLIYYSQIVNDFQKGDIAEGYSVSREKKESFPLTVTSAQKNPTAFYLCASSQSRDRGWETQYFGPGTRLLVL.